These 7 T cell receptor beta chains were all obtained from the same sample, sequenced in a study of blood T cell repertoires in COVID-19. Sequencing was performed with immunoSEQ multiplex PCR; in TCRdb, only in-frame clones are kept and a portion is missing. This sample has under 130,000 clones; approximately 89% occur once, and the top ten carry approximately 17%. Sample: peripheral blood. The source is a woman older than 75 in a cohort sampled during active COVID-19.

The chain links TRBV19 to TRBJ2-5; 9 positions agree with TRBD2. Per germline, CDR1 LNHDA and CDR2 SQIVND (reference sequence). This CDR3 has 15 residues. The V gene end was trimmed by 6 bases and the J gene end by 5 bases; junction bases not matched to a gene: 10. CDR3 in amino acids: CASSSHAGGRETQYF. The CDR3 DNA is TGTGCCAGTAGCTCCCATGCGGGGGGGAGGGAGACCCAGTACTTC.

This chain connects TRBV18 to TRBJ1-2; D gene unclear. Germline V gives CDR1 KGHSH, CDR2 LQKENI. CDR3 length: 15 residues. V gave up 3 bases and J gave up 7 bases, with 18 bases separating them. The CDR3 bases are TGTGCCAGCTCACCTGTTGACCCTCAAACGGGTGGCTACACCTTC. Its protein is CASSPVDPQTGGYTF.

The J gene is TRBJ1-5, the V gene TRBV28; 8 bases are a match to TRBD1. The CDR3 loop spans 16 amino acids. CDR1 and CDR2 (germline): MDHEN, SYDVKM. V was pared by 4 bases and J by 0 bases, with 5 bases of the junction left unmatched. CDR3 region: CASSSGTGDSNQPQHF. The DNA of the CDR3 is TGTGCCAGCAGTTCCGGGACAGGCGATAGCAATCAGCCCCAGCATTTT.

The CDR3 DNA follows: TGTGCCAGCAGTTTCCTAGGACTAGCGGGAGGGCCGAATACGCAGTATTTT. Residues: CASSFLGLAGGPNTQYF. V is TRBV27 and J is TRBJ2-3, with 15 bases fitting TRBD2. V gave up 3 bases and J gave up 7 bases; unmatched junction bases: 8. This CDR3 region has 17 residues. CDR1 is MNHEY and CDR2 is SMNVEV in the germline V gene (reference sequence).

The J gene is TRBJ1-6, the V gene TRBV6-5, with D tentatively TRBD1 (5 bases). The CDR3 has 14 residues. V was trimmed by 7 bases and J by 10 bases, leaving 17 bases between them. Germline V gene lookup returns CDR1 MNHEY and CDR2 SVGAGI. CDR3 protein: CASTRQTVNSPLHF. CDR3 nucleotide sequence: TGTGCCAGCACCCGTCAGACAGTTAACTCACCCCTCCACTTT.

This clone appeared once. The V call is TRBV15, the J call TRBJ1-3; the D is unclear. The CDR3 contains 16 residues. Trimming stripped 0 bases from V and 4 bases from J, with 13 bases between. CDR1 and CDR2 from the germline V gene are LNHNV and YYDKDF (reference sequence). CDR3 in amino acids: CATSRERSRLGNTIYF. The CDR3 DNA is TGTGCCACCAGCAGAGAAAGGAGCCGGCTAGGAAACACCATATATTTT.

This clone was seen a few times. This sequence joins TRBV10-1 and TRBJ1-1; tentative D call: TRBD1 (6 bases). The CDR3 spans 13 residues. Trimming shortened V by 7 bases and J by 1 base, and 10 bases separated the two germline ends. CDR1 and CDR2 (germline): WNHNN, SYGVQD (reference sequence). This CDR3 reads CASTETGNTEAFF. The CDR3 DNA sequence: TGCGCCAGCACAGAGACAGGGAACACTGAAGCTTTCTTT.